This TCR beta chain is from a study of response to subunit inactivated influenza vaccine. One entry per CDR3 protein, called by TCRdb with MiXCR from the RT-PCR reads. In the table there are over 300,000 distinct CDR3 sequences, about a fifth of which are singletons. This clonotype was counted at least ten times. The clonotype originates from a man between 50 and 75 years old who received an inactivated influenza vaccine. Sequences were derived from PBMCs from blood, sampled approximately 20 months after vaccination.

The CDR3 nucleotides read TGTGCCAGCAGGTTCCTTAGGGGAGATACGCAGTATTTT. It is translated as CASRFLRGDTQYF. The V and J genes are TRBV6-1 and TRBJ2-3, with a possible D match to TRBD1 (5 bases). Germline V gives CDR1 MNHNS, CDR2 SASEGT. V gave up 6 bases and J gave up 5 bases, with 12 bases separating them. The CDR3 is 13 residues long.